Sequencing of this T cell receptor beta chain was carried out in a study of blood T cell repertoires in COVID-19. Overall study: Samples representing acute and convalescent COVID-19 were sourced from the United States, Italy and Spain. PBMCs, B-cell-depleted T cells, or T cells provided the cDNA or gDNA that made up the material.

CDR1 is SGHDT and CDR2 is YYEEEE in the germline V gene. V lost 2 bases to trimming and J lost 1 base, with 16 bases between them. The length of the CDR3 is 17 residues. Assay: immunoSEQ multiplex PCR; the TCRdb copy retains only in-frame clones and omits some. Among about 98,000 clones listed, around 85% were seen once. Sequenced material: peripheral blood. The chain carries TRBV5-6 and TRBJ2-4; perhaps TRBD2 as D (5 bases). This TCR was sampled from a woman aged 80 or over with acute or convalescent COVID-19. The chain's CDR3 is CASSLTGADYAKNIQYF. In nucleotides, the CDR3 is TGTGCCAGCAGCTTAACGGGCGCCGACTACGCCAAAAACATTCAGTACTTC.